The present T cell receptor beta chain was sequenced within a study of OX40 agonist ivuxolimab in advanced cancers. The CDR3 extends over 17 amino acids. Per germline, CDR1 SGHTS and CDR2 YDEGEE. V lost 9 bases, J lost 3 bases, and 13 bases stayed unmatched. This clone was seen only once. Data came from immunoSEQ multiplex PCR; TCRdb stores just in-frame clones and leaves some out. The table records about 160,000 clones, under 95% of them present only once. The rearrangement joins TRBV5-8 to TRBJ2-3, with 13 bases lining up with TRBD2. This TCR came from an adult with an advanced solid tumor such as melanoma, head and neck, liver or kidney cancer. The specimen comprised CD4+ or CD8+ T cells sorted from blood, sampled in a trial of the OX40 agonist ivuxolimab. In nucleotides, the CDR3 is TGTGCCACCCCCGGCGGACTAGCGGGAGTCGGGACAGATACGCAGTATTTT. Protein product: CATPGGLAGVGTDTQYF.